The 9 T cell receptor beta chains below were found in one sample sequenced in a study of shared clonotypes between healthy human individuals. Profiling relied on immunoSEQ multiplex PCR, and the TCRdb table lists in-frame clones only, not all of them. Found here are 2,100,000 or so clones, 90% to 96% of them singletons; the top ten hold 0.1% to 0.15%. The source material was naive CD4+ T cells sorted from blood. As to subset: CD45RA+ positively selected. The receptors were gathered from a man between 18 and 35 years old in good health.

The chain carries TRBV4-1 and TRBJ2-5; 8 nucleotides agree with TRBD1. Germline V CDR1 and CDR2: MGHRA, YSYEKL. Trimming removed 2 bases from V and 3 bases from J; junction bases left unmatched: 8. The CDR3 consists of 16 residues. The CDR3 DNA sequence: TGCGCCAGCAGCCAACACAGAGGACAGGGAAAAGAGACCCAGTACTTC. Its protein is CASSQHRGQGKETQYF.

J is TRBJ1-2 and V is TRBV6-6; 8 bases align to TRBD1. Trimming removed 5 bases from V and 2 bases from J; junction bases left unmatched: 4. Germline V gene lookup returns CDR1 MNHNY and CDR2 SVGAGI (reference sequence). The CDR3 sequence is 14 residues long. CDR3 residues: CASSRAGGNYGYTF. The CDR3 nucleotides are TGTGCCAGCAGTCGTGCAGGGGGCAACTATGGCTACACCTTC.

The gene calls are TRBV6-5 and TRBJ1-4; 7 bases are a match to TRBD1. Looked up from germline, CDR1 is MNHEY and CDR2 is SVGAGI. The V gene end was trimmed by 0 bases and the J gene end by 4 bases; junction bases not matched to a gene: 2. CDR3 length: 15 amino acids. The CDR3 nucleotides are TGTGCCAGCAGTTACTCGACAGGGAGTAATGAAAAACTGTTTTTT. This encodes CASSYSTGSNEKLFF.

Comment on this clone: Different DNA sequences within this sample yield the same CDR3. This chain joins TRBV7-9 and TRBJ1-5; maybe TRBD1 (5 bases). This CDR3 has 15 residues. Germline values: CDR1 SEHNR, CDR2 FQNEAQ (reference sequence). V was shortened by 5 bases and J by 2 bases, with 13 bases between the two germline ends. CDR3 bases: TGTGCCAGCAGCCCTGGGGGGTCTGGCAATCAGCCCCAGCATTTT. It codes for CASSPGGSGNQPQHF.

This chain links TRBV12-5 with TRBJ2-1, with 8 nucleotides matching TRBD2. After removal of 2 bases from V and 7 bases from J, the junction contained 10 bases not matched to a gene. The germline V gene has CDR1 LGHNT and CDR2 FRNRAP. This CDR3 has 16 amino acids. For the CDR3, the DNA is TGTGCTAGTGGTTTGCGTGGAAGCGGGAGTGTTAATGAGCAGTTCTTC. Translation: CASGLRGSGSVNEQFF.

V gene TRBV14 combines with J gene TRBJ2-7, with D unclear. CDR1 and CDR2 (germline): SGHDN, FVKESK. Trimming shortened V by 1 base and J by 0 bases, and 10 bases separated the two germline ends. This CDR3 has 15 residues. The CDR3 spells CASSQGYESSYEQYF. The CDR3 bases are TGTGCCAGCAGCCAAGGGTACGAGAGCTCCTACGAGCAGTACTTC.

The CDR3 coding sequence is TGTGCCAGCATAACTACCGGGACAGATTCCTACGAGCAGTACTTC. This codes for CASITTGTDSYEQYF. The V call is TRBV28, the J call TRBJ2-7; 7 bases are shared with TRBD1. The CDR3 length is 15 residues. J gave up 1 base and V 7 bases, and 10 bases lay outside the gene matches. Germline CDR1 reads MDHEN; CDR2 reads SYDVKM. The full variable domain, its missing parts supplied by reference TRBV28 and TRBJ2-7, is DVKVTQSSRYLVKRTGEKVFLECVQDMDHENMFWYRQDPGLGLRLIYFSYDVKMKEKGDIPEGYSVSREKKERFSLILESASTNQTSMYLCASITTGTDSYEQYFGPGTRLTVT.

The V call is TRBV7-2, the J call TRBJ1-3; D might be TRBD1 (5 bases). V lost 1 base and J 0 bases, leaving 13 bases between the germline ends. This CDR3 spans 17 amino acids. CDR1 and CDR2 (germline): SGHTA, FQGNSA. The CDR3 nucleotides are TGTGCCAGCAGCTTAGGCCCGCAGGGTGGCTCTGGAAACACCATATATTTT. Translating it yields CASSLGPQGGSGNTIYF. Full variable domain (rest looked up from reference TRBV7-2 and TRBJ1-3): GAGVSQSPSNKVTEKGKDVELRCDPISGHTALYWYRQSLGQGLEFLIYFQGNSAPDKSGLPSDRFSAERTGGSVSTLTIQRTQQEDSAVYLCASSLGPQGGSGNTIYFGEGSWLTVV.

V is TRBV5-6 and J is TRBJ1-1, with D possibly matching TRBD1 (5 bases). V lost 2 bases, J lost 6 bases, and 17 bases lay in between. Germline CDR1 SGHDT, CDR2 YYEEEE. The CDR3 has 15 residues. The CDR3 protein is CASSFNRWSVAEAFF. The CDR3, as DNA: TGTGCCAGCAGCTTCAACAGGTGGTCCGTGGCTGAAGCTTTCTTT.